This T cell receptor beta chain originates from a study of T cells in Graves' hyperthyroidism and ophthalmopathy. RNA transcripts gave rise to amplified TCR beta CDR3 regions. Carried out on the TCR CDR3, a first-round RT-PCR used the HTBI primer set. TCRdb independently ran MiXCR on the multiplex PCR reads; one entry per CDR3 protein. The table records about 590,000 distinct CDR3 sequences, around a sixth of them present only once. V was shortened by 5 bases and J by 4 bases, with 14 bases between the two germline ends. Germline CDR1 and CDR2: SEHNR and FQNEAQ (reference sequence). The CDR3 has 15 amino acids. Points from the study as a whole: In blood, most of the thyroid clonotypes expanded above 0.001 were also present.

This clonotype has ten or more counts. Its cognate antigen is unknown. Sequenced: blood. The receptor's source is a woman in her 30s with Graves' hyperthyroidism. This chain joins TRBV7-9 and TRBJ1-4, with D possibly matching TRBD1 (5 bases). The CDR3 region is CASSAQGVFNEKLFF. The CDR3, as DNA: TGTGCCAGCAGCGCCCAGGGCGTCTTTAATGAAAAACTGTTTTTT.